This T cell receptor beta chain was identified in a study of CD8+ T cells in alopecia areata (dated by TCRdb to 2016 to 2019). Notes on the research overall: High-throughput TCRbeta sequencing was used to examine T cell clonal expansion in alopecia areata in both the C3H/HeJ mouse model and human patients. Scalp tissue and sorted CD4+ and CD8+ peripheral blood T cells from patchy and totalis/universalis alopecia areata patients and from healthy controls were covered by human TCRbeta sequencing. Scalp clonality was compared across normal scalp (n=4), patchy alopecia areata scalp (n=8), and alopecia totalis/universalis scalp (n=8). RNA came from the PAXgene miRNA kit for fixed scalp, the miRNeasy kit for PBMCs, and the RNeasy kit for mouse skin. TCRbeta CDR3 regions were amplified by immunoSEQ multiplex PCR using 35 Vbeta forward and 13 Jbeta reverse primers. Overall study outcomes, separate from this receptor: Shared TCR sequences between patients were less evident than in mice, which may be partly attributable to HLA diversity in the patient population. Higher clonality and more expanded CD8+ clones were observed in lesional scalp than in normal scalp, particularly in alopecia totalis/universalis, a finding suggestive of antigenic drive. Unlike mouse skin, which is dominated by gammadelta T cells, normal human skin has resident alphabeta T cells that are also sequenced, and this complicates analysis of the scalp TCR repertoire.

To prepare the library, the immunoSEQ multiplex PCR assay was applied. To provide template for TCR sequencing, every sample had RNA extracted and reverse transcribed into cDNA. First-strand cDNA was synthesized with SuperScript III using a 2:1 mix of oligo-dT and random hexamers. A synthetic immune receptor repertoire was used to gauge amplification bias, and whatever bias remained was removed computationally. Per the authors' processing: Raw reads were preprocessed to remove errors, and CDR3 was defined according to IMGT conventions as the region from the conserved cysteine to phenylalanine. Clonality was calculated as 1 minus Shannon entropy normalized by log2 of the number of productive unique TCRs. Whether each scalp clone was CD4 or CD8 was inferred by checking scalp TCRbeta sequences against the CD4 and CD8 repertoires from sorted blood. The immuneACCESS repertoire file appears here via TCRdb, limited to in-frame rearrangements. These files lack a portion of the clones; in checked studies, under half of the deficit traces to unresolved V genes, and the cause of the others is not known. D and trimming come from the DNA, and the V and J calls and clone size come from that table. The sample table records 50,000 to 80,000 clones; 44% of these occur just once. The ten top clones hold 51% of the sample.

This clone was found a few times. The target of this receptor is not known. Per-base quality was not reported, and no clone a single base away is much larger than it. For CDR1 and CDR2, the germline V gene lists SNHLY and FYNNEI. Inclusive of the bounding cysteine and phenylalanine, the CDR3 is 11 residues long. Solely the CDR3 DNA is kept, with 33 bases framed from the first base. V is shortened by 7 bases, J by 8 bases, and the region joining them spans 11 bases. From alopecia areata patients, peripheral blood was collected along with lesional scalp punch biopsies. After PBMCs were isolated by density centrifugation and stained for CD3, CD4 and CD8, a FACSAria was used to sort CD4+ and CD8+ T cells. Alopecia areata patients who were not treated were recruited through a multicenter biomarker study. In several patients from the biomarker study, blood CD8+ T cells were sorted further into NKG2D-low and NKG2D-high fractions.

The chain employs TRBV2 and TRBJ1-2; the D gene remains uncertain. The TCR sequence derives from a human donor with alopecia areata. Material: NKG2D-low CD8+ T cells sorted from blood. In the paper's terms, the cell subset or site label means: sorted CD8+ NKG2D-low blood T cells. The CDR3 here reads CASIPVYGYTF. The DNA sequence follows: TGTGCCAGCATCCCGGTTTACGGCTACACCTTC.